The rows below give T cell receptor beta chains drawn from one sample of a study of CD8+CD57+ T cells in acquired aplastic anemia. MiXCR was run by TCRdb on the reads, yielding one entry per CDR3 protein. The sample carries under 200,000 distinct CDR3 sequences, about three fifths recorded once. The sequenced material came from sorted CD4+, CD8+, or CD8+CD57+ T cells (not recorded which) from PBMCs. The receptors originated from a human donor in good health. The CDR3 runs from the conserved cysteine through the conserved F or W. D genes are given only for firm matches. A row's size may be missing; if present it is once, few, many or a size class.

>TRBV10-2|.|medium-sized|12|TRBJ2-3
CASYAGRDTQYF
TGCGCCAGCTACGCGGGGCGTGATACGCAGTATTTT
>TRBV29-1|.|few|14|TRBJ2-3
CSVVPGVVTDTQYF
TGCAGCGTTGTCCCGGGCGTGGTCACAGATACGCAGTATTTT
>TRBV5-1|.|few|16|TRBJ2-7
CASSSWGGAGSYEQYF
TGCGCCAGCAGCTCGTGGGGGGGCGCGGGCTCCTACGAGCAGTACTTC
>TRBV7-6|TRBD2|many|19|TRBJ2-2
CASSLSRKTSGANTGELFF
TGTGCCAGCAGCTTATCCCGTAAGACTAGCGGAGCCAACACCGGGGAGCTGTTTTTT
>TRBV10-3|TRBD1|.|14|TRBJ1-1
CAISGGQGNTEAFF
TGTGCCATCAGTGGGGGACAGGGGAACACTGAAGCTTTCTTT
>TRBV29-1|TRBD1|.|13|TRBJ1-1
CSARTGINTEAFF
TGCAGCGCCCGGACAGGGATAAACACTGAAGCTTTCTTT
>TRBV7-9|.|.|14|TRBJ2-3
CASSGARGTDTQYF
TGTGCCAGCAGCGGGGCCCGGGGCACAGATACGCAGTATTTT
>TRBV2|.|.|10|TRBJ1-4
CASKSEKLFF
TGTGCCAGCAAAAGTGAAAAACTGTTTTTT
>TRBV4-1|.|many|17|TRBJ1-1
CASSQVGGDAMGTEAFF
TGCGCCAGCAGCCAAGTTGGGGGGGACGCAATGGGCACTGAAGCTTTCTTT
>TRBV19|.|.|15|TRBJ1-3
CASSTSERYGNTIYF
TGTGCCAGTAGTACCTCGGAGCGGTACGGAAACACCATATATTTT
>TRBV10-3|.|.|13|TRBJ2-5
CAISDGGGETQYF
TGTGCCATCAGTGATGGGGGAGGAGAGACCCAGTACTTC
>TRBV5-1|.|.|15|TRBJ2-7
CASSSYPQGSYEQYF
TGCGCCAGCAGCTCTTACCCACAGGGCTCCTACGAGCAGTACTTC
>TRBV6-5|.|many|15|TRBJ2-2
CASSYTLARAGELFF
TGTGCCAGCAGTTACACACTAGCCCGGGCCGGGGAGCTGTTTTTT
>TRBV5-1|.|.|13|TRBJ2-1
CASSSSPDNEQFF
TGCGCCAGCAGCTCCTCCCCGGACAATGAGCAGTTCTTC
>TRBV5-1|.|.|13|TRBJ2-3
CASSGGSGDTRYF
TGCGCCAGCAGCGGGGGCTCCGGAGATACGCGGTATTTT
>TRBV20-1|TRBD2|.|15|TRBJ2-1
CSARDQTGGRNEQFF
TGCAGTGCTAGAGATCAGACGGGAGGTCGCAATGAGCAGTTCTTC
>TRBV7-9|.|.|16|TRBJ2-1
CASSQDIGDFHNEQFF
TGCGCCAGCAGCCAAGATATAGGGGATTTCCACAATGAGCAGTTCTTC
>TRBV27|TRBD2|few|16|TRBJ2-2
CASSPFGGANTGELFF
TGTGCCAGCAGTCCTTTCGGGGGGGCGAACACCGGGGAGCTGTTTTTT
>TRBV28|.|few|16|TRBJ2-1
CASSLLGGDSYNEQFF
TGTGCCAGCAGTTTATTGGGCGGGGACTCCTACAATGAGCAGTTCTTC
>TRBV12-2|.|.|15|TRBJ1-1
CASRLERPENTEAFF
TGTGCAAGTCGCTTAGAGCGTCCGGAGAACACTGAAGCTTTCTTT
>TRBV12-3/TRBV12-4|TRBD2|many|17|TRBJ2-4
CASSIRGGLTLADIQYF
TGTGCCAGCAGTATACGGGGCGGCCTAACACTAGCGGACATTCAGTACTTC
>TRBV27|.|few|14|TRBJ2-1
CASSSGNSYNEQFF
TGTGCCAGCAGTTCAGGGAACTCCTACAATGAGCAGTTCTTC
>TRBV7-6|TRBD1|.|14|TRBJ2-4
CASRSRQGGNIQYF
TGTGCCAGCAGATCCCGACAGGGGGGAAACATTCAGTACTTC
>TRBV29-1|.|many|12|TRBJ2-1
CSVAQGVAEQFF
TGCAGCGTTGCACAGGGTGTAGCTGAGCAGTTCTTC
>TRBV15|TRBD1|.|15|TRBJ2-1
CATSSSDRGYNEQFF
TGTGCCACCAGCAGTTCGGACAGGGGGTACAATGAGCAGTTCTTC
>TRBV7-8|.|.|13|TRBJ2-1
CASSSRQVIMQFF
TGTGCCAGCAGCTCCCGACAGGTGATAATGCAGTTCTTC